This T cell receptor beta chain was identified during a study of CD8+CD57+ T cells in acquired aplastic anemia. For the study at large: DNA from sorted CD4+ and CD8+ cells averaged roughly 3.2 ug. Findings and caveats of the study: Found in both controls and patients were fewer than 35 CD8+ CDR3 sequences.

Previously, flow cytometry had revealed CD8+CD57+ cell expansion in the patients chosen for sequencing. About this clonotype itself: Its matching antigen is unknown.

Germline values: CDR1 MNHNS, CDR2 SASEGT. The CDR3 loop spans 15 amino acids. V was trimmed by 4 bases and J by 0 bases, leaving 13 bases between them. Genomic DNA, the template, was used for profiling of the TCR beta VDJ and CDR3. TCRdb passed the reads through MiXCR, listing each CDR3 protein once. This sample yields under 350,000 distinct CDR3 sequences, of which approximately 57% are seen a single time; approximately 1.2% belongs to the top ten. This chain links TRBV6-1 with TRBJ2-7; D could derive from TRBD1 or TRBD2 (6 bases each). The specimen sequenced was sorted CD4+, CD8+, or CD8+CD57+ T cells (not recorded which) from PBMCs. The clonotype originates from a human donor with aplastic anemia. For the CDR3, the DNA is TGTGCCAGCAGTGTTGGGGGGCCCCCCTCCTACGAGCAGTACTTC. It codes for CASSVGGPPSYEQYF.